This entry lists 9 T cell receptor beta chains sequenced from one sample in a study of patients and donors after allogeneic stem cell transplantation (dated by TCRdb to 2019 to 2021). Libraries were made using RT-PCR. The reads were generated on a NextSeq 550. Clones were called with MiXCR by TCRdb after fastp trimmed the public reads at Q25, and only in-frame beta chains were retained. Rows are unified per CDR3 protein, each entry keeping the most common DNA and genes. This sample lists about a million distinct CDR3 sequences; approximately 19% were detected once. Roughly 6% of the sample lies in the top ten. The source material was blood, either unsorted or a sorted T cell fraction (not recorded which). These receptors all stem from a human donor who was either an allogeneic HSCT recipient or a stem cell or donor lymphocyte infusion donor (not recorded which). It is not recorded whose cells these are; they may come from a transplant donor.

The rearrangement links TRBV2 to TRBJ1-6, with TRBD1 matching 9 bases. This CDR3 comprises 16 residues. Germline loops: CDR1 SNHLY, CDR2 FYNNEI. The trim removed 6 bases at V and 7 bases at J, leaving 10 bases unmatched. Here the CDR3 DNA reads TGTGCCAGCAGGACCTTTAACAGGGGGCAAAATTCACCCCTCCACTTT. Amino acid sequence: CASRTFNRGQNSPLHF.

The sample holds many counts of this clonotype. The genes are TRBV12-3 or TRBV12-4 and TRBJ2-3; 8 bases are shared with TRBD2. There are 13 residues in the CDR3. Germline trimming cut 11 bases from V and 5 bases from J; bases unmatched to any gene: 9. The CDR3 sequence is CAAGTRDRDTQYF. The CDR3 nucleotides are TGTGCCGCCGGGACTAGAGATCGAGATACGCAGTATTTT.

The table lists this clonotype with many counts. Here the CDR3 reads CASRGDNEQFF. Here the CDR3 DNA reads TGCGCCAGCAGGGGCGACAATGAGCAGTTCTTC. The chain combines TRBV10-2 with TRBJ2-1; D is unclear. This CDR3 comprises 11 residues. Trimming took off 6 bases at V and 5 bases at J, with 5 bases between the two ends. Per germline, CDR1 WSHSY and CDR2 SAAADI.

This clonotype was observed many times. This chain uses TRBV12-3 or TRBV12-4 with TRBJ1-6, with 7 bases identical to TRBD1. The CDR3 runs to 14 residues. V lost 7 bases and J lost 3; bases outside the gene matches: 3. The DNA of the CDR3 is TGTGCCAGCAATCGGGACAGCTATAATTCACCCCTCCACTTT. It encodes CASNRDSYNSPLHF.

In its sample, this clonotype was seen a few times. The V gene is TRBV5-1, the J gene TRBJ2-7; 11 nucleotides align to TRBD2. In germline, CDR1 is SGHRS, CDR2 YFSETQ. The CDR3 consists of 15 residues. V was clipped by 4 bases and J by 6 bases; unmatched bases: 9. CDR3 DNA sequence: TGCGCCAGCAGCCCGATGCTAGCGGGAGGTACCGAGCAGTACTTC. Translation: CASSPMLAGGTEQYF.

V gene TRBV20-1 combines with J gene TRBJ2-2, with TRBD2 matching 12 bases. The junction had 4 bases not matched to a gene; V was cut back by 6 bases and J by 2 bases. The CDR3 consists of 15 residues. Germline V gene lookup returns CDR1 DFQATT and CDR2 SNEGSKA (reference sequence). The chain's CDR3 is CSATTSGGNTGELFF. The CDR3 nucleotides are TGCAGTGCAACGACTAGCGGGGGAAACACCGGGGAGCTGTTTTTT.

The J gene is TRBJ2-3, the V gene TRBV15; D tentatively fits TRBD1 or TRBD2 (5 bases each). The germline gives CDR1 LNHNV, CDR2 YYDKDF (reference sequence). CDR3 length equals 15 residues. V shed 0 bases and J shed 6 bases, with 13 bases lying between them. In nucleotides, the CDR3 is TGTGCCACCAGCAGAGATGGGGCGGGCGCGGATACGCAGTATTTT. Its translation is CATSRDGAGADTQYF.

This clonotype was detected only a few times. The chain joins TRBV20-1 to TRBJ2-1; D unclear. V was trimmed by 3 bases and J by 0 bases, leaving 9 bases between them. The germline V gene has CDR1 DFQATT and CDR2 SNEGSKA (reference sequence). The CDR3 runs to 14 residues. CDR3 region: CSASQESSYNEQFF. The CDR3 DNA sequence: TGCAGTGCTAGTCAGGAAAGCTCCTACAATGAGCAGTTCTTC.

V and J are TRBV4-2 and TRBJ2-1; TRBD2 matches at 8 bases. Germline V lookup: CDR1 LGHNA, CDR2 YNFKEQ. The CDR3 length is 17 residues. J was trimmed by 4 bases and V by 0 bases; bases with no gene match: 8. The CDR3 region is CASSQDSTRGVYNEQFF. Written as DNA, the CDR3 is TGTGCCAGCAGCCAAGATTCCACGCGGGGGGTATACAATGAGCAGTTCTTC.